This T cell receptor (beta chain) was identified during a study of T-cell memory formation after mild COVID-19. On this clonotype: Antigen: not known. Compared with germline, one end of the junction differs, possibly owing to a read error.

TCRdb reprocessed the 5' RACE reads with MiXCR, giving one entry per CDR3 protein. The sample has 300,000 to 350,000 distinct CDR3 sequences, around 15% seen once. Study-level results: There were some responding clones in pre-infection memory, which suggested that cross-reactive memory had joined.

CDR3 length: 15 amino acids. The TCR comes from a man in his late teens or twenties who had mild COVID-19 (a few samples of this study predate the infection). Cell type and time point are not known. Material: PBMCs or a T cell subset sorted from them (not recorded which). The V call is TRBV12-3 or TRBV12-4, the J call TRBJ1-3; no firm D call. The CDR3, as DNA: TGTTCCAGCAGTTTCAGGTCTGGGGCTGGAAACACCATATATTTT. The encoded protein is CSSSFRSGAGNTIYF.